These 18 T cell receptor beta chains originate from one sample sequenced in a study of glioma-infiltrating T cells after dendritic cell vaccination. Libraries were prepared by immunoSEQ multiplex PCR; TCRdb keeps only in-frame clonotypes and omits some of them. The top ten clones hold approximately 5.9% of a sample with 90,000 to 100,000 clones, roughly 83% of them seen once. The sequencing used blood, collected before dendritic cell vaccination. These receptors originate from a human donor with glioblastoma.

Notes on this clone: A junction end diverges from the germline sequence, so it may reflect a read error. V and J are TRBV19 and TRBJ2-2, with a weak D call TRBD2 (5 bases). This CDR3 spans 16 amino acids. Per germline, CDR1 LNHDA and CDR2 SQIVND (reference sequence). CDR3: CASSTLTTPGSRELFF. The CDR3 DNA sequence: TGTGCCAGCAGTACTTTGACTACTCCCGGGTCCAGGGAGCTGTTTTTT.

The chain uses TRBV6-1 and TRBJ1-5, with a weak D call TRBD1 (5 bases). V lost 6 bases to trimming and J lost 6 bases, with 9 bases between them. The CDR3 has 12 amino acids. From germline, CDR1 is MNHNS and CDR2 SASEGT. The CDR3 DNA sequence: TGTGCCAGCAGGTTCCAGGGTCAGCCCCAGCATTTT. Protein product: CASRFQGQPQHF.

The chain has TRBV6-1 and TRBJ2-4, with 12 bases that match TRBD2. CDR3 length: 13 amino acids. CDR1 is MNHNS, CDR2 SASEGT, per germline. Trimming at V came to 7 bases and at J to 7 bases, leaving 2 bases not matched to a gene. The CDR3 DNA reads TGTGCCAGCACGCTAGCGGGAGGGAACATTCAGTACTTC. This codes for CASTLAGGNIQYF.

The V gene is TRBV27, the J gene TRBJ1-5, with 7 bases matching TRBD1. After removal of 6 bases from V and 0 bases from J, the junction contained 8 bases not matched to a gene. This CDR3 has 16 amino acids. Germline V gives CDR1 MNHEY, CDR2 SMNVEV (reference sequence). CDR3 amino acids: CASRAAGTVSNQPQHF. CDR3 nucleotide sequence: TGTGCCAGCAGAGCCGCCGGGACAGTTAGCAATCAGCCCCAGCATTTT.

The chain combines TRBV28 with TRBJ2-1; TRBD2 matches 11 bases. V lost 4 bases to trimming and J lost 4 bases; unmatched junction nucleotides: 3. Looked up from germline, CDR1 is MDHEN and CDR2 is SYDVKM. CDR3 length: 15 residues. The CDR3, as DNA: TGTGCCAGCAGTTCCGGGACTAGCGGATACAATGAGCAGTTCTTC. Protein: CASSSGTSGYNEQFF.

The J gene is TRBJ2-7, the V gene TRBV28; a weak D match, TRBD1 (6 bases). V was pared by 2 bases and J by 0 bases, with 17 bases between. CDR3 size: 17 residues. Per germline, CDR1 MDHEN and CDR2 SYDVKM. The CDR3 sequence: CASSLGAGQPRSYEQYF. CDR3 in DNA: TGTGCCAGCAGTTTAGGAGCCGGACAGCCTCGCTCCTACGAGCAGTACTTC. The full variable domain, rest sourced from reference TRBV28 and TRBJ2-7, is DVKVTQSSRYLVKRTGEKVFLECVQDMDHENMFWYRQDPGLGLRLIYFSYDVKMKEKGDIPEGYSVSREKKERFSLILESASTNQTSMYLCASSLGAGQPRSYEQYFGPGTRLTVT.

The V call is TRBV19, the J call TRBJ2-2, with TRBD2 matching over 11 bases. This CDR3 has 15 residues. Germline V gives CDR1 LNHDA, CDR2 SQIVND (reference sequence). The junction had 6 bases not matched to a gene; V was cut back by 9 bases and J by 3 bases. As DNA, the CDR3 is TGTGCCAGCATGACTAGCGGGGCGTACACCGGGGAGCTGTTTTTT. Encoded protein: CASMTSGAYTGELFF.

The CDR3 DNA sequence: TGTGCCAGCAGTAGAAGGACAACTCAAGAGACCCAGTACTTC. Translated: CASSRRTTQETQYF. The rearrangement joins TRBV28 to TRBJ2-5, with D possibly matching TRBD1 (5 bases). The CDR3 extends over 14 amino acids. The V gene lost 5 bases and the J gene lost 2 bases, with 12 bases spanning the gap. From germline, CDR1 is MDHEN and CDR2 SYDVKM. Full variable domain (outside the CDR3, taken from reference TRBV28 and TRBJ2-5): DVKVTQSSRYLVKRTGEKVFLECVQDMDHENMFWYRQDPGLGLRLIYFSYDVKMKEKGDIPEGYSVSREKKERFSLILESASTNQTSMYLCASSRRTTQETQYFGPGTRLLVL.

This chain's CDR3 is CATSRDRIANYGYTF. The DNA for the CDR3 is TGTGCCACCAGCAGAGACCGAATAGCTAACTATGGCTACACCTTC. This chain connects TRBV15 to TRBJ1-2, with no clear D. There are 15 residues in the CDR3. Germline V gives CDR1 LNHNV, CDR2 YYDKDF (reference sequence). Trimming left V 0 bases short and J 0 bases short, with 8 bases between.

The chain recombines TRBV5-1 with TRBJ2-1; D unresolved. This CDR3 has 15 residues. Deletions cut 1 base from V and 5 bases from J, with 13 bases between. In germline, CDR1 is SGHRS, CDR2 YFSETQ. CDR3 sequence: CASSLTRSTHNEQFF. The CDR3 nucleotides read TGCGCCAGCAGCTTGACAAGGAGCACCCACAATGAGCAGTTCTTC.

This chain uses TRBV29-1 with TRBJ1-2; D is unclear. V lost 3 bases, J lost 8 bases, and 4 bases lay in between. This CDR3 comprises 9 residues. The V gene's germline CDR1 is SQVTM and CDR2 ANQGSEA. DNA of the CDR3: TGCAGCGTTGAGGAGGGCTACACCTTC. Amino acid sequence: CSVEEGYTF. The whole variable domain, filled in from reference TRBV29-1 and TRBJ1-2, reads SAVISQKPSRDICQRGTSLTIQCQVDSQVTMMFWYRQQPGQSLTLIATANQGSEATYESGFVIDKFPISRPNLTFSTLTVSNMSPEDSSIYLCSVEEGYTFGSGTRLTVV.

The chain recombines TRBV29-1 with TRBJ1-1; 7 bases line up with TRBD1. Germline V lookup: CDR1 SQVTM, CDR2 ANQGSEA. V lost 8 bases to trimming and J lost 2 bases; unmatched junction nucleotides: 11. This CDR3 has 14 residues. The CDR3 region is CSIGPGQRNTEAFF. CDR3 DNA sequence: TGCAGCATTGGCCCGGGACAGCGAAACACTGAAGCTTTCTTT. Using reference TRBV29-1 and TRBJ1-1 for the parts outside the CDR3, the full variable domain is SAVISQKPSRDICQRGTSLTIQCQVDSQVTMMFWYRQQPGQSLTLIATANQGSEATYESGFVIDKFPISRPNLTFSTLTVSNMSPEDSSIYLCSIGPGQRNTEAFFGQGTRLTVV.

The chain joins TRBV18 to TRBJ1-2, with a tentative D call TRBD1 (6 bases). In germline, CDR1 is KGHSH, CDR2 LQKENI. The CDR3 has 14 amino acids. V shed 3 bases and J shed 9 bases, with 17 bases lying between them. The chain's CDR3 is CASSPGTLRESYTF. CDR3 nucleotides: TGTGCCAGCTCACCCGGGACACTTCGCGAAAGCTACACCTTC.

V and J are TRBV7-3 and TRBJ1-2, with TRBD1 as a possible D gene (6 bases). Germline CDR1 reads SGHTA; CDR2 reads FQGTGA. There are 17 residues in the CDR3. Trimming cost V 2 bases and J 2 bases, with 18 bases left between them. The CDR3: CASSLGAGTRLNYGYTF. Here the CDR3 DNA reads TGTGCCAGCAGCTTAGGGGCCGGGACAAGACTAAACTATGGCTACACCTTC.

The gene calls are TRBV29-1 and TRBJ2-7, with D perhaps TRBD1 (6 bases). CDR1 is SQVTM and CDR2 is ANQGSEA in the germline V gene. Between the trimmed V and J ends, which lost 6 bases and 0 bases, there was a span of 12 bases. The length of the CDR3 is 13 residues. The CDR3: CSVQGLSSYEQYF. The CDR3 DNA is TGCAGCGTGCAGGGGCTGAGCTCCTACGAGCAGTACTTC.

This rearrangement joins TRBV29-1 to TRBJ1-2, with D possibly matching TRBD1 (5 bases). Trimming took off 4 bases at V and 4 bases at J, with 19 bases between the two ends. The CDR3 has 15 residues. Per germline, CDR1 SQVTM and CDR2 ANQGSEA. As DNA, the CDR3 is TGCAGCGTTGGGGGCAAATCGGGGGACCTCTATGGCTACACCTTC. Protein product: CSVGGKSGDLYGYTF. Drawing the rest from reference TRBV29-1 and TRBJ1-2, the complete variable domain is SAVISQKPSRDICQRGTSLTIQCQVDSQVTMMFWYRQQPGQSLTLIATANQGSEATYESGFVIDKFPISRPNLTFSTLTVSNMSPEDSSIYLCSVGGKSGDLYGYTFGSGTRLTVV.

The CDR3 spells CASSTVTGEVSGNTIYF. CDR3 DNA: TGTGCCAGCTCAACCGTTACAGGGGAAGTCTCTGGAAACACCATATATTTT. This chain connects TRBV18 to TRBJ1-3, with 7 positions matching TRBD1. The trim removed 5 bases at V and 0 bases at J, leaving 10 bases unmatched. Germline V gene sequence: CDR1 KGHSH, CDR2 LQKENI. This CDR3 comprises 17 residues.

This chain uses TRBV5-4 with TRBJ2-3, with 8 bases matching TRBD2. Looked up from germline, CDR1 is SGHNT and CDR2 is YYREEE (reference sequence). This CDR3 is 14 amino acids long. Trimming at V came to 5 bases and at J to 4 bases, leaving 6 bases not matched to a gene. The CDR3 loop is CASSLAGGSDTQYF. DNA for the CDR3: TGTGCCAGCAGTCTAGCGGGCGGGTCAGATACGCAGTATTTT.